This TCR beta chain emerged from a study of CD8 T cells in ankylosing spondylitis. Study results and limitations: There were earlier reports of some motif variants in reactive arthritis synovial fluid and blood. For ankylosing spondylitis blood, a TCR beta motif of under ten highly homologous variants appeared characteristic.

This clonotype was seen a few times. The antigen is unknown. TCRdb analysed the 5' RACE reads with MiXCR anew, one entry per CDR3 protein. The sample yields almost 400,000 distinct CDR3 sequences, approximately 20% seen once. With 6 bases clipped from V and 5 bases from J, the junction kept 12 bases outside the gene matches. The germline V gene encodes CDR1 KGHSH and CDR2 LQKENI. The CDR3 is made up of 16 amino acids. This sequence was found in a male donor with ankylosing spondylitis. The gene calls are TRBV18 and TRBJ1-4; 7 bases align to TRBD1. The specimen was blood, either unsorted or a sorted T cell fraction (not recorded which). CDR3 amino acids: CASSDGPGQPNEKLFF. CDR3 DNA sequence: TGTGCCAGCTCTGACGGACCGGGACAGCCCAATGAAAAACTGTTTTTT. The full variable domain, its missing parts supplied by reference TRBV18 and TRBJ1-4, is NAGVMQNPRHLVRRRGQEARLRCSPMKGHSHVYWYRQLPEEGLKFMVYLQKENIIDESGMPKERFSAEFPKEGPSILRIQQVVRGDSAAYFCASSDGPGQPNEKLFFGSGTQLSVL.